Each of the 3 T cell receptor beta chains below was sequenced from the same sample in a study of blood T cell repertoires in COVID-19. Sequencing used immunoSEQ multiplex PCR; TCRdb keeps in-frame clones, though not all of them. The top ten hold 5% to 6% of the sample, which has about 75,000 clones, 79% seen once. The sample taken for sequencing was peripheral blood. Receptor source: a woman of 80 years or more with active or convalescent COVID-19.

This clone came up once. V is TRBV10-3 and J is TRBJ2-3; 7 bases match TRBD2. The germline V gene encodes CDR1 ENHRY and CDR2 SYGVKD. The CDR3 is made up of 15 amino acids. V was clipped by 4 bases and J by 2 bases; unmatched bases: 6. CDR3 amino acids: CAISGGGEPTDTQYF. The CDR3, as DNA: TGTGCCATCAGTGGGGGAGGGGAGCCCACAGATACGCAGTATTTT.

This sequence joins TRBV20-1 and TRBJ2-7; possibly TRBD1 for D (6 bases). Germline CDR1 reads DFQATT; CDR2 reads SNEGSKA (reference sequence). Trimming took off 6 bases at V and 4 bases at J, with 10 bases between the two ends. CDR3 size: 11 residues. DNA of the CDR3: TGCAGTGCCCCACAGGGATACGAGCAGTACTTC. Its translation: CSAPQGYEQYF.

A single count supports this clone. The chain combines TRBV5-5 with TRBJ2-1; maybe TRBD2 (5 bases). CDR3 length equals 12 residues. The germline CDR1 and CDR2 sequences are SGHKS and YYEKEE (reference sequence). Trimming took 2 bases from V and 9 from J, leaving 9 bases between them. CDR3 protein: CASSFMGSEQFF. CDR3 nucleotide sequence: TGTGCCAGCAGCTTCATGGGGAGTGAGCAGTTCTTC.